This TCR beta chain stems from a study of blood T cell repertoires in COVID-19. The overall study: From the United States, Italy and Spain came samples of acute and convalescent COVID-19. Nucleic acid was either cDNA or gDNA, and it came from T cells, B-cell-depleted T cells, or PBMCs.

Per the original methods: Estimation of nucleated cell counts relied on the amplification of reference gene primers. Sequenced by immunoSEQ multiplex PCR; TCRdb stores in-frame clones only, minus some. The DNA was the basis for D and trimming; V, J and clone size are from that table. The data show around 390,000 clones, with just under 90% seen just once and roughly a tenth held by the top ten. V was clipped by 1 base and J by 4 bases, with 14 bases between them. Germline V gives CDR1 SGHTA, CDR2 FQGNSA. This CDR3 contains 15 residues. Allocation to cohorts depended on clinical history reported by the participants.

The clonotype originates from a woman aged 50 to 65 who had recovered from COVID-19. Sequenced: PBMCs or T cells enriched from blood (not recorded which). The chain combines TRBV7-2 with TRBJ2-7; tentatively, D is TRBD1 (7 bases). The CDR3 DNA reads as TGTGCCAGCAGCTTAGTGGAGGGACAGCTATACGAGCAGTACTTC. It yields the protein CASSLVEGQLYEQYF.